This entry lists 14 T cell receptor beta chains sequenced from one sample in a study of cytomegalovirus exposure and HLA in healthy donors (dated by TCRdb to about 2017). The library relied on the immunoSEQ multiplex PCR assay. For the multiplex PCR, a mixture combining 60 forward primers for TCR Vbeta segments and 13 reverse primers for TCR Jbeta segments was used. Imported from immuneACCESS, the table was reduced by TCRdb to in-frame sequences with V and J called. These copies leave out some clones; in studies compared against another copy, an unresolved V gene accounts for under half, and the cause of the remainder is not known. A total of approximately 120,000 clones appear in this sample, 65% to 80% of them only once. Less than 15% of the sample goes to the ten largest clones. Material for sequencing was PBMCs. The receptors shown here come from a woman aged 55-69 years in good health and CMV-seropositive.

The genes are TRBV19 and TRBJ1-3; D is unresolved. CDR1 is LNHDA, CDR2 SQIVND, per germline (reference sequence). V was pared by 3 bases and J by 3 bases, with 21 bases between. This CDR3 contains 18 residues. CDR3 region: CASSMSPIFGDLGNTIYF. The CDR3 nucleotides read TGTGCCAGTAGTATGTCCCCAATTTTCGGAGACCTTGGAAACACCATATATTTT.

J is TRBJ1-2 and V is TRBV6-5; 7 bases line up with TRBD1. The germline V gene has CDR1 MNHEY and CDR2 SVGAGI. The CDR3 loop spans 15 amino acids. V lost 4 bases, J lost 0 bases, and 5 bases stayed unmatched. The CDR3 reads CASSLTGTANYGYTF. The CDR3 DNA is TGTGCCAGCAGTTTAACCGGGACAGCTAACTATGGCTACACCTTC.

This clone was observed a handful of times. The chain couples TRBV7-3 to TRBJ2-1, with 9 bases fitting TRBD2. The CDR3 has 15 amino acids. Germline trimming cut 5 bases from V and 4 bases from J; bases unmatched to any gene: 6. From germline, CDR1 is SGHTA and CDR2 FQGTGA. CDR3 sequence reads: CASSQGTSSYNEQFF. The DNA of the CDR3 is TGTGCCAGCAGCCAAGGGACTAGCAGTTACAATGAGCAGTTCTTC. Full variable domain (rest looked up from reference TRBV7-3 and TRBJ2-1): GAGVSQTPSNKVTEKGKYVELRCDPISGHTALYWYRQSLGQGPEFLIYFQGTGAADDSGLPNDRFFAVRPEGSVSTLKIQRTERGDSAVYLCASSQGTSSYNEQFFGPGTRLTVL.

V usage is TRBV5-1 and J usage is TRBJ1-5; weak D call: TRBD1 (5 bases). V lost 4 bases to trimming and J lost 4 bases, with 18 bases between them. CDR1 is SGHRS, CDR2 YFSETQ, per germline. The CDR3 runs to 16 residues. CDR3 sequence (DNA): TGCGCCAGCAGCCCCGGGGTAGGGGCGGGGAATCAGCCCCAGCATTTT. It specifies CASSPGVGAGNQPQHF.

This clone has only one observation. The chain joins TRBV14 to TRBJ2-6, with D possibly TRBD2 on 6 matching bases. V was trimmed by 4 bases and J by 1 base, leaving 14 bases between them. The CDR3 has 17 amino acids. Germline V lookup: CDR1 SGHDN, CDR2 FVKESK. DNA of the CDR3: TGTGCCAGCAGCCCCCTTCTGGGGGGTTCTGGGGCCAACGTCCTGACTTTC. Its protein is CASSPLLGGSGANVLTF.

The chain recombines TRBV6-5 with TRBJ1-1, with 9 bases lining up with TRBD1. This CDR3 is built from 15 residues. V lost 5 bases and J lost 1; bases outside the gene matches: 5. Germline V lookup: CDR1 MNHEY, CDR2 SVGAGI. The CDR3 sequence: CASSGPGQGNTEAFF. The DNA for the CDR3 is TGTGCCAGCAGTGGCCCGGGACAGGGGAACACTGAAGCTTTCTTT.

V and J are TRBV5-4 and TRBJ1-2; unclear D gene. The CDR3 loop spans 13 amino acids. V dropped 6 bases and J dropped 4 bases, with 13 bases sitting between them. The germline V gene has CDR1 SGHNT and CDR2 YYREEE (reference sequence). CDR3 DNA sequence: TGTGCCAGCACGACTGAGCTAGGCTATGGCTACACCTTC. Translating it yields CASTTELGYGYTF. Looking up the rest from reference TRBV5-4 and TRBJ1-2 gives the full variable domain: ETGVTQSPTHLIKTRGQQVTLRCSSQSGHNTVSWYQQALGQGPQFIFQYYREEENGRGNFPPRFSGLQFPNYSSELNVNALELDDSALYLCASTTELGYGYTFGSGTRLTVV.

The chain couples TRBV9 to TRBJ1-2; possibly TRBD1 for D (6 bases). This CDR3 comprises 15 residues. V shed 0 bases and J shed 5 bases, with 14 bases lying between them. Germline-derived CDR1 and CDR2 are SGDLS and YYNGEE. The CDR3 protein is CASSVAGVASYGYTF. The CDR3, as DNA: TGTGCCAGCAGCGTAGCAGGGGTAGCCTCATATGGCTACACCTTC.

This clone has just one count. This chain joins TRBV7-6 and TRBJ2-7; D gene unclear. This CDR3 is 13 amino acids long. V was cut by 1 base and J by 2 bases, with 6 bases left in between. Looked up from germline, CDR1 is SGHVS and CDR2 is FNYEAQ. The CDR3 sequence is CASSLDQTYEQYF. DNA for the CDR3: TGTGCCAGCAGCTTAGACCAGACCTACGAGCAGTACTTC.

CDR3 region: CASSPDSVSNQPQHF. As DNA, the CDR3 is TGTGCCAGCTCGCCCGACAGTGTTAGCAATCAGCCCCAGCATTTT. The rearrangement joins TRBV18 to TRBJ1-5, with a weak D call TRBD1 (5 bases). The CDR3 runs to 15 residues. In germline, CDR1 is KGHSH, CDR2 LQKENI. V shed 6 bases and J shed 0 bases, with 12 bases lying between them.

In this sample, this clone turned up a few times. This sequence joins TRBV7-3 and TRBJ2-3; D is possibly TRBD2 (7 bases). V dropped 3 bases and J dropped 1 base, with 17 bases sitting between them. Germline values: CDR1 SGHTA, CDR2 FQGTGA. CDR3 length: 17 amino acids. In DNA, the CDR3 is TGTGCCAGCAGCTTGTCTGGGGGGGCTGTGGGCACAGATACGCAGTATTTT. It encodes CASSLSGGAVGTDTQYF.

The J gene is TRBJ1-1, the V gene TRBV28; 8 bases match TRBD1. The germline CDR1 and CDR2 sequences are MDHEN and SYDVKM. This CDR3 spans 17 amino acids. The J segment lost 0 bases and the V segment lost 4 bases, leaving 10 bases of the junction unmatched. This chain's CDR3 is CASSYMPGQGLNTEAFF. The DNA for the CDR3 is TGTGCCAGCAGTTATATGCCCGGACAGGGCTTGAACACTGAAGCTTTCTTT.

This rearrangement joins TRBV10-3 to TRBJ2-5; D may be TRBD1 (5 bases). Per germline, CDR1 ENHRY and CDR2 SYGVKD. V dropped 4 bases and J dropped 1 base, with 7 bases sitting between them. CDR3 size: 13 residues. The CDR3 region is CAISADSQETQYF. The CDR3 DNA reads TGTGCCATCAGTGCCGACAGCCAAGAGACCCAGTACTTC.

The V call is TRBV2, the J call TRBJ1-4, with 7 nucleotides matching TRBD1. Germline CDR1 reads SNHLY; CDR2 reads FYNNEI. V gave up 3 bases and J gave up 8 bases; unmatched junction bases: 6. The CDR3 is 14 residues long. The CDR3 DNA is TGTGCCAGCAGTGATGACAGGGCGTCGGAAAAACTGTTTTTT. Residues: CASSDDRASEKLFF.